The rows below give T cell receptor beta chains drawn from one sample of a study of blood T cell repertoires in COVID-19. TCRdb keeps only in-frame clones here, not all; method: immunoSEQ multiplex PCR. The table includes about 50,000 clones, over 90% detected once. Source material: peripheral blood. These receptors originate from a man over 45 with active COVID-19. Both conserved end residues are trimmed from each CDR3. The order of the fields is D gene, J gene, V gene, CDR3 protein. A D gene is named only where the DNA matches it firmly.

TRBD2	TRBJ2-3	TRBV5-1	ASSLVAGLTDTQY
.	TRBJ2-6	TRBV5-6	ASSFVSGANVLT
TRBD2	TRBJ2-7	TRBV7-6	ASSLNRGSSYEQY
TRBD1	TRBJ2-1	TRBV6-4	ASSPRQGSYNEQF
TRBD1	TRBJ2-2	TRBV9	ASSVYRGQWTGELF
TRBD2	TRBJ2-1	TRBV27	ASRRAGGVYNEQF
.	TRBJ2-3	TRBV11-3	ASSLESGYTQY
TRBD2	TRBJ2-6	TRBV4-1	ASSQDRWGLAGQSSGANVLT
TRBD1	TRBJ2-2	TRBV7-3	ASSRGQTGELF
.	TRBJ1-2	TRBV2	ASSERSTLGGGYT
.	TRBJ2-7	TRBV4-3	ASSRGEAGSREQY
.	TRBJ2-1	TRBV24-1	ATSDSGYNEQF
.	TRBJ2-7	TRBV3-1/TRBV3-2	ASSYGHSEQY
TRBD1	TRBJ1-6	TRBV5-1	ASSGTGTGGSRSPLH
TRBD2	TRBJ2-1	TRBV4-1	ASSPTHPTSGGPYNEQF
.	TRBJ1-5	TRBV11-2	ASSLDNYGDSNQPQH
.	TRBJ1-2	TRBV24-1	ATSDSAGALNYGYT
.	TRBJ1-1	TRBV2	ASSERSWTATEAF
.	TRBJ2-7	TRBV30	AWSVGHLSSYEQY
.	TRBJ1-6	TRBV2	ASSDLGGRNSPLH
.	TRBJ2-7	TRBV28	ASSSFPTTKEQY
.	TRBJ2-1	TRBV18	ASSPLTGSYNEQF
.	TRBJ2-1	TRBV5-1	ASSYSGRSSYNEQF
.	TRBJ2-7	TRBV6-6	ASNGEEGKKQY
TRBD1	TRBJ1-1	TRBV19	ASSLQGSGNTEAF
.	TRBJ2-2	TRBV11-3	ASRYRDGELF
TRBD1	TRBJ2-7	TRBV14	ASSQDFGQGEYEQY
.	TRBJ2-2	TRBV5-1	ASSFQYTGELF
.	TRBJ2-2	TRBV10-1	ASRQGNTGELF
TRBD2	TRBJ2-6	TRBV19	ASRRASGSARGANVLT
TRBD2	TRBJ2-3	TRBV4-2	ASSPSGGVGDTQY
TRBD1	TRBJ2-5	TRBV14	ASSQVGTGKTQY
.	TRBJ1-6	TRBV11-2	ASSFRGNNSPLH
.	TRBJ2-2	TRBV6-2/TRBV6-3	ASSYSRGTGELF
TRBD1	TRBJ2-1	TRBV4-2	ASSLQGTKEGASYNEQF
.	TRBJ2-3	TRBV12-5	ASVPGSTDTQY
TRBD1	TRBJ2-7	TRBV7-9	ASSLNFNRGYEQY
.	TRBJ1-2	TRBV11-3	ASSSSSGGARSGYT
.	TRBJ1-5	TRBV18	ASSPGAGSSQPQH
.	TRBJ2-7	TRBV28	ASSLSQRYSYEQY
TRBD2	TRBJ2-2	TRBV7-9	ASSYSGSADTGELF
TRBD1	TRBJ1-1	TRBV5-1	ASSQIRTGGASTEAF
TRBD1	TRBJ1-2	TRBV2	ASRGTGNYGYT
TRBD1	TRBJ2-4	TRBV28	ASSLSGTGNIQY
TRBD1	TRBJ1-6	TRBV3-1/TRBV3-2	ASGQGTPSPLH
.	TRBJ1-2	TRBV6-5	ASSYSNTGNYGYT
TRBD1	TRBJ2-7	TRBV7-2	ASSLDRGFPEQY
.	TRBJ2-2	TRBV11-3	ASSPRTGELF
TRBD2	TRBJ2-1	TRBV7-9	ASSFTSGSYNEQF
TRBD1	TRBJ2-3	TRBV7-9	ASSLGGGLDTQY
.	TRBJ2-2	TRBV19	ATASQVSGGELF
.	TRBJ2-3	TRBV9	ASSVGAGSTDTQY
.	TRBJ1-2	TRBV6-5	ASSQIEHRNYGYT
.	TRBJ1-2	TRBV6-1	ASSEGSNYGYT
TRBD1	TRBJ1-2	TRBV3-1/TRBV3-2	ASSQAQGNGYT
.	TRBJ2-1	TRBV1	TSSLSGENNEQF
.	TRBJ2-5	TRBV7-2	ASSRGFRETQY
.	TRBJ1-1	TRBV12-3/TRBV12-4	ASSPIVNTEAF
TRBD2	TRBJ2-5	TRBV11-2	ASSREQGRAPVWETQY